This entry lists 4 T cell receptor beta chains sequenced from one sample in a study of T cell responses to AZD1222 COVID-19 vaccine. Clones were read by immunoSEQ multiplex PCR, and TCRdb kept only the in-frame ones, dropping some. The data hold approximately 15,000 clones, with about 87% observed a single time. Sequenced here: peripheral blood, sampled 28 days after the second AZD1222 dose. Receptor source: an adult who received the AZD1222 COVID-19 vaccine.

The chain links TRBV7-8 to TRBJ1-4; D is possibly TRBD1 (6 bases). In germline, CDR1 is SGHVS, CDR2 FQNEAQ. Trimming removed 6 bases from V and 4 bases from J, with 18 bases in between. This CDR3 spans 16 amino acids. The CDR3 spells CASSYGQGLINEKLFF. The CDR3 nucleotides are TGTGCCAGCAGTTACGGCCAGGGGTTGATTAATGAAAAACTGTTTTTT.

This clone has more than one count but fewer than ten. V gene TRBV6-5 combines with J gene TRBJ1-1; 8 bases agree with TRBD1. CDR1 is MNHEY and CDR2 is SVGAGI in the germline V gene. This CDR3 comprises 14 residues. Germline trimming cut 6 bases from V and 1 base from J; bases unmatched to any gene: 4. The CDR3 nucleotides are TGTGCCAGCAGCGAGGACAGGGAGAACACTGAAGCTTTCTTT. Protein product: CASSEDRENTEAFF.

The chain has TRBV7-9 and TRBJ1-5, with 10 bases lining up with TRBD1. The ends lost 4 bases at V and 2 bases at J; junction bases unmatched: 5. CDR3 length equals 16 residues. Germline CDR1 and CDR2: SEHNR and FQNEAQ (reference sequence). The CDR3 reads CASSSGGTGGNQPQHF. CDR3 coding DNA: TGTGCCAGCAGCTCCGGGGGGACAGGGGGCAATCAGCCCCAGCATTTT.

V is TRBV5-4 and J is TRBJ2-5; TRBD2 matches at 8 bases. The germline CDR1 and CDR2 sequences are SGHNT and YYREEE (reference sequence). The CDR3 extends over 16 amino acids. With V trimmed by 3 bases and J by 2 bases, 9 bases remained unmatched. The CDR3 sequence: CASSSFLLAGQETQYF. For the CDR3, the DNA is TGTGCCAGCAGCTCCTTTCTTCTAGCGGGTCAAGAGACCCAGTACTTC. Combining the CDR3 with reference TRBV5-4 and TRBJ2-5 gives the whole variable domain ETGVTQSPTHLIKTRGQQVTLRCSSQSGHNTVSWYQQALGQGPQFIFQYYREEENGRGNFPPRFSGLQFPNYSSELNVNALELDDSALYLCASSSFLLAGQETQYFGPGTRLLVL.